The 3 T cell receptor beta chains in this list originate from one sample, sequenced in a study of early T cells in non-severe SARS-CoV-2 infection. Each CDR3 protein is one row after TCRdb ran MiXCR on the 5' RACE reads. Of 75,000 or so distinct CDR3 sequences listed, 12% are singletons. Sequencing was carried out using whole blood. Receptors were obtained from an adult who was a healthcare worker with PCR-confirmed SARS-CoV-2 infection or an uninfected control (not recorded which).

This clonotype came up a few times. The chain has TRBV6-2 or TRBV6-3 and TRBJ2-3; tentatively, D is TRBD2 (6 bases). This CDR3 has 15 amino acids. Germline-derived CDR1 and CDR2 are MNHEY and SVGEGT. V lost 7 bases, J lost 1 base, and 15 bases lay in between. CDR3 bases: TGTGCCAGCATCAATAGAGGCGGGGGCACAGATACGCAGTATTTT. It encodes CASINRGGGTDTQYF.

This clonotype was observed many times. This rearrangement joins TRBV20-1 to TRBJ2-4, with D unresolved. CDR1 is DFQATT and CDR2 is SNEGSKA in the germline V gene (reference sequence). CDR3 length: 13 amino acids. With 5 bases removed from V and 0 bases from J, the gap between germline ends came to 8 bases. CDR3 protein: CSAHTLAKNIQYF. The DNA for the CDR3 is TGCAGTGCTCATACACTAGCCAAAAACATTCAGTACTTC.

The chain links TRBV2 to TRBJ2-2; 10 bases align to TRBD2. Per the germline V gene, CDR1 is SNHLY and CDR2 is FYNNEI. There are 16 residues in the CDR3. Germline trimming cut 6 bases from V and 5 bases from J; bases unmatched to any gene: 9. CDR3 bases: TGTGCCAGCAGCGTTCTAGCGGGAGTATGGACCGGGGAGCTGTTTTTT. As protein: CASSVLAGVWTGELFF.